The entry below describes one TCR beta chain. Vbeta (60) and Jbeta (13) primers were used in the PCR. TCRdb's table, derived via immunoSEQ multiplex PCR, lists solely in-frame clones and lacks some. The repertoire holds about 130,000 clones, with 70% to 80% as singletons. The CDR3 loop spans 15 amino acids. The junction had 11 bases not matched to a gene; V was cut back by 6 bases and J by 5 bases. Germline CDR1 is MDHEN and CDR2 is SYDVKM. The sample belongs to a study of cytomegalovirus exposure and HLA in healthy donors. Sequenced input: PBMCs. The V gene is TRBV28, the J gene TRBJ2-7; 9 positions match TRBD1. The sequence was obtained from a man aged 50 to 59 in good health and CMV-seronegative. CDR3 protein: CASRSGQGGYHEQYF. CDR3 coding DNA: TGTGCCAGCAGGTCGGGACAGGGTGGGTACCACGAGCAGTACTTC.